This T cell receptor beta chain came from a study of blood T cell repertoires in COVID-19 (dated by TCRdb to the early 2020s). Some background on the complete study: Samples from collaborators originated in the United States, Italy and Spain and spanned both the acute and convalescent phases of COVID-19. A de-identified subject ID, COVID-19 status, age in years and sex were almost always included in the sample metadata. Deeply sampled blood TCRbeta repertoires from subjects exposed to, actively infected with, or recovered from COVID-19 were included in the dataset. Where HLA class I and class II types were available, the types were taken from metadata supplied by the sample provider, not from assay-based typing. Samples were obtained from the ongoing ImmuneRACE study (first 160 participants) and from roughly 1,300 subjects provided by 6 global collaborators. The prospective study material was composed of cDNA or gDNA derived from T cells, B-cell-depleted T cells, or PBMCs. The repertoires were released in a freely available public database intended as a resource for research on the immune response to SARS-CoV-2. Results and caveats for the whole study, not just this receptor: The quantity of clinical and demographic metadata differed by source and by participant and was supplied without curation.

TCRbeta CDR3 regions were amplified from genomic DNA by means of the immunoSEQ Assay, a bias-controlled multiplex PCR. The authors' pipeline ran thus. The number of nucleated cells in each sample was estimated by amplification of reference gene primers within the assay. Sequence reads were collapsed and filtered to measure the absolute abundance of every unique TCRbeta CDR3 rearrangement. Productive Simpson clonality was computed per sample as the square root of Simpson's diversity index over productive rearrangements. TCRdb took over this immuneACCESS table, retaining in-frame rearrangements with V and J assigned. Such tables are incomplete; in checked studies, under half of the missing clones stem from an unresolved V gene, and the remainder is unexplained. Clone size and the V and J calls come from that table; the DNA yielded D and trimming. The sample table records roughly 290,000 clones; around 91% of these occur just once. The ten largest clones add up to approximately 12% of the sample.

The V end gives up 5 bases and the J end 3 bases, leaving 10 bases in the junction not matched to a gene. From the cysteine through the phenylalanine, the CDR3 covers 16 amino acids. The kept DNA is CDR3 alone, 48 bases in frame from the first base. CDR1 and CDR2 are drawn from the germline V gene (reference sequence): MNHNY, SVGAGI. Each collaborating institution followed its own protocols to collect whole blood in K2EDTA tubes. Collaborator samples were shipped for TCRbeta analysis as frozen whole blood, isolated PBMCs, or DNA extracted from either sample type. This clone has a single count. Its antigen has not been determined. The input lacks base qualities; no much larger clone sits a single base away.

The sequenced sample consisted of peripheral blood. The receptor's source is a woman aged 60-75 years with acute or convalescent COVID-19. Recombination joined TRBV6-6 with TRBJ1-5, with TRBD1 matching 7 junction bases. The DNA sequence reads TGTGCCAGCAGTAACCTTGAGACAGGGCTCAATCAGCCCCAGCATTTT. Translated, this gives CASSNLETGLNQPQHF.